This T cell receptor beta chain is drawn from a study of low-dose radiotherapy and immunotherapy resistance in tumors. Regarding time point: before trial treatment. Patients with advanced, tumor-infiltrating lymphocyte-negative solid tumors were eligible. TRAV- and TRBV-specific primers primed first-strand cDNA, covering alpha and beta chains. TCR amplification used roughly 18 PCR cycles, a constant-region primer and a V-primer adapter. TCRdb re-analysed the reads in MiXCR, keeping a single row per CDR3 protein. The sample consists of under 90,000 distinct CDR3 sequences, roughly a sixth of them appearing once. Germline V lookup: CDR1 MNHEY, CDR2 SMNVEV (reference sequence). The J segment lost 6 bases and the V segment lost 2 bases, leaving 2 bases of the junction unmatched. The CDR3 has 13 amino acids.

The sample here was PBMCs, taken before treatment. The TCR sequence derives from a male donor with prostate cancer. The rearrangement uses TRBV27 and TRBJ1-2, with 8 bases that match TRBD1. The CDR3 sequence: CASSLGQGHGYTF. The CDR3 region has the DNA TGTGCCAGCAGTTTAGGACAGGGTCATGGCTACACCTTC.